The 5 T cell receptor beta chains in this list originate from one sample, sequenced in a study of neurological immune-mediated disorders. TCRdb processed the 5' RACE reads anew with MiXCR; each CDR3 protein has one entry. The sample lists some 65,000 distinct CDR3 sequences; more than 3.5% were seen once. The sample consisted of PBMCs. The source of these receptors is a man between 45 and 60 years old with multiple sclerosis.

This clonotype was observed at least ten times. The chain employs TRBV3-1 and TRBJ1-1; D is uncertain. V lost 6 bases, J lost 1 base, and 15 bases lay in between. Germline V gives CDR1 LGHDT, CDR2 YNNKEL (reference sequence). The CDR3 loop spans 15 amino acids. The CDR3 protein is CASSHGGAGNTEAFF. The CDR3 nucleotides are TGTGCCAGCAGTCACGGCGGCGCGGGGAACACTGAAGCTTTCTTT.

The table lists this clonotype with many counts. The chain is built from TRBV3-1 and TRBJ2-7; D perhaps matches TRBD2 (6 bases). The length of the CDR3 is 12 residues. Germline assignment: CDR1 LGHDT and CDR2 YNNKEL (reference sequence). The V and J ends lost 7 bases and 5 bases respectively, with 12 bases between them. CDR3: CASTNAGHEQYF. The CDR3, as DNA: TGTGCCAGCACCAACGCGGGGCACGAGCAGTACTTC.

This clonotype was counted at least ten times. The chain combines TRBV27 with TRBJ2-7, with 12 nucleotides matching TRBD2. V was clipped by 4 bases and J by 1 base; unmatched bases: 2. The V gene's germline CDR1 is MNHEY and CDR2 SMNVEV (reference sequence). The CDR3 runs to 15 residues. CDR3 protein: CASSSTSGGSYEQYV. For the CDR3, the DNA is TGTGCCAGCAGTTCCACTAGCGGGGGGTCCTACGAGCAGTACGTC.

This clonotype has a count of ten or more. The chain uses TRBV3-1 and TRBJ1-3, with TRBD1 matching over 9 bases. Germline V gene sequence: CDR1 LGHDT, CDR2 YNNKEL (reference sequence). Trimming at V came to 0 bases and at J to 3 bases, leaving 3 bases not matched to a gene. The CDR3 is made up of 16 amino acids. CDR3 in DNA: TGTGCCAGCAGCCAAGATACAGGGGGCTATGGAAACACCATATATTTT. The encoded protein is CASSQDTGGYGNTIYF.

This clonotype was observed at least ten times. Written as DNA, the CDR3 is TGTGCCAGCAGCTTAGCCACGGGGGGGGGTGAAGAGCAGTTCTTC. Translated, it gives CASSLATGGGEEQFF. The chain couples TRBV7-7 to TRBJ2-1, with 8 bases identical to TRBD2. The germline V gene encodes CDR1 SSHAT and CDR2 FNYEAQ (reference sequence). The CDR3 is 15 amino acids. After removal of 0 bases from V and 10 bases from J, the junction contained 8 bases not matched to a gene.